A selection of T cell receptor beta chains follows, all from one sample in a study of blood T cell repertoires in COVID-19. Here immunoSEQ multiplex PCR was the method, and the copy in TCRdb shows in-frame clones only, minus some. The table lists over 4,500 clones, roughly two thirds of them singletons. The sample consisted of peripheral blood. These receptors were obtained from a human donor in a cohort sampled during active COVID-19. Both conserved end residues are part of each CDR3. D genes are given only for firm matches. Rows give clone size only sometimes, using once, few, many, or a class for an expanded clone.

j_gene	d_gene	v_gene	abundance	CDR3aa	CDR3nt
TRBJ2-3	TRBD2	TRBV2	-	CASTEAPGLAGDTQYF	TGTGCCAGCACCGAAGCGCCGGGACTAGCTGGAGATACGCAGTATTTT
TRBJ1-2	-	TRBV19	-	CASSSTGVGGYTF	TGTGCCAGTAGTTCGACGGGGGTTGGAGGCTACACCTTC
TRBJ1-1	-	TRBV5-1	-	CASSLGGFGTEAFF	TGCGCCAGCAGCTTGGGAGGGTTCGGCACTGAAGCTTTCTTT
TRBJ2-2	-	TRBV18	-	CASSRPGTGELFF	TGTGCCAGCTCACGGCCGGGTACCGGGGAGCTGTTTTTT
TRBJ1-1	TRBD1	TRBV7-2	-	CASSPGTGERNTEAFF	TGTGCCAGCAGCCCCGGGACAGGGGAGAGGAACACTGAAGCTTTCTTT
TRBJ2-7	-	TRBV19	medium-sized	CASSIGSGTYEQYF	TGTGCCAGTAGTATCGGATCGGGGACCTACGAGCAGTACTTC
TRBJ1-2	TRBD1	TRBV9	-	CASSAGTVANYGYTF	TGTGCCAGCAGCGCCGGGACAGTAGCTAACTATGGCTACACCTTC
TRBJ1-1	-	TRBV18	-	CASSPRSIMNTEAFF	TGTGCCAGCTCACCACGGAGTATCATGAACACTGAAGCTTTCTTT
TRBJ1-1	-	TRBV20-1	-	CSARTTSEAFF	TGCAGTGCTAGGACAACTTCGGAAGCTTTCTTT
TRBJ1-2	TRBD1	TRBV19	-	CASSRTGPNYGYTF	TGTGCCAGTAGCAGGACAGGCCCTAACTATGGCTACACCTTC
TRBJ2-1	TRBD1	TRBV2	-	CASNPGGNNEQFF	TGTGCCAGCAACCCAGGGGGAAACAATGAGCAGTTCTTC
TRBJ2-7	TRBD1	TRBV19	-	CASSVSRDRPAYEQYF	TGTGCCAGTAGTGTCTCCCGGGACAGGCCAGCCTACGAGCAGTACTTC
TRBJ1-1	-	TRBV19	-	CASSKSGGRTEAFF	TGTGCCAGTAGTAAGTCGGGGGGGAGAACTGAAGCTTTCTTT
TRBJ1-2	-	TRBV5-1	-	CASSLSGGGYTF	TGCGCCAGCAGCCTCTCGGGTGGTGGCTACACCTTC
TRBJ2-3	TRBD1	TRBV7-6	-	CASSFGRGITDTQYF	TGTGCCAGCAGCTTCGGCAGGGGGATCACAGATACGCAGTATTTT
TRBJ2-7	-	TRBV3-1/TRBV3-2	once	CASSPSSFEQYF	TGTGCCAGCAGTCCCTCTTCCTTCGAGCAGTACTTC
TRBJ1-6	-	TRBV4-1	once	CASKNTDYNSPLHF	TGCGCCAGCAAGAACACCGACTATAATTCACCCCTCCACTTT
TRBJ1-2	TRBD1	TRBV19	-	CASKMGQVAMGYTF	TGTGCCAGTAAGATGGGACAGGTGGCTATGGGCTACACCTTC
TRBJ1-1	TRBD1	TRBV5-1	-	CASSSGDRAGNTEAFF	TGCGCCAGCAGCTCGGGGGACAGGGCGGGGAACACTGAAGCTTTCTTT
TRBJ2-6	TRBD1	TRBV9	-	CASSLRDRVNGANVLTF	TGTGCCAGCAGCCTCCGGGACAGGGTCAATGGGGCCAACGTCCTGACTTTC
TRBJ2-3	-	TRBV19	once	CASSIQGLGPDTQYF	TGTGCCAGTAGTATTCAGGGTTTAGGACCAGATACGCAGTATTTT
TRBJ1-2	-	TRBV2	few	CASSPPLGGYTF	TGTGCCAGCAGTCCTCCTCTAGGTGGCTACACCTTC
TRBJ2-7	-	TRBV9	-	CASSPRTEHEQYF	TGTGCCAGCAGCCCTCGGACAGAGCACGAGCAGTACTTC
TRBJ2-5	TRBD2	TRBV7-9	-	CASSSPGLAGGETQYF	TGTGCCAGCAGCTCACCAGGACTAGCGGGGGGAGAGACCCAGTACTTC
TRBJ2-5	TRBD2	TRBV29-1	-	CSVESTGTSVQTQYF	TGCAGCGTTGAGTCCACCGGGACTAGCGTACAGACCCAGTACTTC
TRBJ1-2	-	TRBV2	-	CASRSEAPYGYTF	TGTGCCAGCAGGAGTGAGGCACCCTATGGCTACACCTTC
TRBJ1-6	TRBD1	TRBV27	-	CASTPGQGYSPLHF	TGTGCCAGCACCCCGGGACAGGGGTATTCACCCCTCCACTTT
TRBJ1-4	TRBD1	TRBV6-6	-	CASSFRQGGEKLFF	TGTGCCAGCAGTTTCCGACAGGGAGGAGAAAAACTGTTTTTT
TRBJ1-2	-	TRBV5-6	-	CASSLLRGIYFRGYTF	TGTGCCAGCAGCTTGCTGCGGGGGATTTATTTCAGGGGCTACACCTTC
TRBJ2-7	-	TRBV7-8	-	CARPQGNEQYF	TGTGCCAGACCCCAGGGAAACGAGCAGTACTTC
TRBJ1-2	TRBD1	TRBV6-2/TRBV6-3	-	CASSYSPGQVYGYTF	TGTGCCAGCAGTTACTCACCGGGACAGGTCTATGGCTACACCTTC
TRBJ2-7	-	TRBV7-6	-	CASSLEVGYEQYF	TGTGCCAGCAGCTTGGAGGTCGGGTACGAGCAGTACTTC
TRBJ2-7	TRBD1	TRBV10-3	-	CAISPGGDEQYF	TGTGCCATCAGTCCAGGGGGCGACGAGCAGTACTTC
TRBJ2-1	TRBD2	TRBV15	-	CATSRAPSGGADEQFF	TGTGCCACCAGCAGAGCCCCTAGCGGGGGGGCCGATGAGCAGTTCTTC
TRBJ1-1	-	TRBV5-8	once	CASSPRSYTEAFF	TGTGCCAGCAGCCCCAGATCGTACACTGAAGCTTTCTTT
TRBJ2-3	-	TRBV27	-	CASSNAGRRKDTQYF	TGTGCCAGCAGTAACGCGGGACGGCGCAAAGATACGCAGTATTTT
TRBJ1-6	TRBD1	TRBV19	-	CASSTLGQGNSPLHF	TGTGCCAGTAGCACCCTAGGACAGGGTAATTCACCCCTCCACTTT
TRBJ2-7	-	TRBV27	-	CASSLSGREQYF	TGTGCCAGCAGTTTATCGGGGCGCGAGCAGTACTTC
TRBJ2-1	-	TRBV11-3	-	CASSLEGGSYNEQFF	TGTGCCAGCAGCTTAGAGGGGGGTTCCTACAATGAGCAGTTCTTC
TRBJ2-6	-	TRBV6-2/TRBV6-3	-	CASSYPGTLQEGNSGANVLTF	TGTGCCAGCAGTTACCCAGGGACACTCCAAGAGGGGAACTCTGGGGCCAACGTCCTGACTTTC
TRBJ1-4	-	TRBV24-1	-	CATTRTAGSNEKLFF	TGTGCCACCACTCGCACAGCCGGGAGTAATGAAAAACTGTTTTTT
TRBJ2-7	-	TRBV4-2	-	CASSQGGGYEQYF	TGTGCCAGCAGCCAAGGGGGAGGCTACGAGCAGTACTTC
TRBJ2-2	TRBD1	TRBV9	few	CASSARDRVNTGELFF	TGTGCCAGCAGCGCAAGGGACAGGGTGAACACCGGGGAGCTGTTTTTT
TRBJ2-5	TRBD1	TRBV19	once	CASSPRTGGMETQYF	TGTGCCAGTAGTCCCCGGACAGGGGGAATGGAGACCCAGTACTTC
TRBJ1-2	TRBD1	TRBV6-5	few	CASSIQGAGGYTF	TGTGCCAGCAGCATACAGGGGGCAGGGGGCTACACCTTC
TRBJ1-3	-	TRBV18	-	CASSPPNFAGLQRNTIYF	TGTGCCAGCTCACCACCCAACTTTGCAGGGCTGCAAAGAAACACCATATATTTT
TRBJ2-7	-	TRBV7-2	few	CASSIGVVGHYEQYF	TGTGCCAGCAGCATAGGTGTTGTGGGACACTACGAGCAGTACTTC
TRBJ2-5	TRBD1	TRBV18	-	CASSPRTGVKTQYF	TGTGCCAGCTCACCACGGACAGGGGTAAAGACCCAGTACTTC
TRBJ2-5	-	TRBV7-2	-	CASSSMRQETQYF	TGTGCCAGCAGCTCAATGAGGCAAGAGACCCAGTACTTC
TRBJ1-4	-	TRBV9	-	CASSLSSGLGATNEKLFF	TGTGCCAGCAGCCTCAGCTCGGGACTTGGAGCAACTAATGAAAAACTGTTTTTT
TRBJ1-2	-	TRBV2	medium-sized	CASRGGDGYGYTF	TGTGCCAGCAGAGGGGGGGATGGCTATGGCTACACCTTC
TRBJ1-5	TRBD1	TRBV19	once	CASSKQGQGANQPQHF	TGTGCCAGTAGTAAACAAGGACAGGGGGCTAATCAGCCCCAGCATTTT
TRBJ1-3	-	TRBV6-6	-	CASSRGQHLSGNTIYF	TGTGCCAGCAGTCGAGGACAGCATCTTTCTGGAAACACCATATATTTT
TRBJ2-7	TRBD1	TRBV14	few	CASSFGQGPYEQYF	TGTGCCAGCAGCTTCGGACAGGGCCCCTACGAGCAGTACTTC
TRBJ2-7	-	TRBV5-5	once	CASSSLVQAASYEQYF	TGTGCCAGCAGCTCCCTGGTACAGGCAGCCTCCTACGAGCAGTACTTC
TRBJ1-6	TRBD1	TRBV7-2	-	CASSLRNPGQGRSPLHF	TGTGCCAGCAGCCTTCGGAATCCGGGACAGGGTCGTTCACCCCTCCACTTT
TRBJ2-7	-	TRBV11-2	-	CASSLTRSYEQYF	TGTGCCAGCAGCTTAACTAGGTCCTACGAGCAGTACTTC
TRBJ2-1	TRBD2	TRBV4-2	-	CASSPRTSGDYNEQFF	TGTGCCAGCAGCCCCAGGACTAGCGGGGACTACAATGAGCAGTTCTTC